This TCR beta chain was captured in a study of shared clonotypes between healthy human individuals. Study-level results: Genetic and exposure-history diversity was limited by the small donor number.

This CDR3 region has 14 residues. Germline CDR1 reads SQVTM; CDR2 reads ANQGSEA. V was clipped by 5 bases and J by 2 bases, with 16 bases between them. With respect to this clone: Its matching antigen is unknown.

The naive CD8 population came from CD45RO-negative cells selected for CCR7, without terminally differentiated effector memory CD45RA+ cells. Repertoires were generated with immunoSEQ multiplex PCR, while TCRdb's copy carries only in-frame clones and drops some. This table has about 2,200,000 clones, just over 90% appearing once. The specimen was naive CD8+ T cells from PBMCs. The receptor was derived from a young man in good health. Some clones in this sample may be carry-over from other donors' samples. The chain recombines TRBV29-1 with TRBJ2-7; TRBD1 is a possible D gene (5 bases). CDR3 DNA: TGCAGCGTTCTCCGGACAATCGCACCCTACGAGCAGTACTTC. Amino acids: CSVLRTIAPYEQYF.